These 4 T cell receptor beta chains came from one sample sequenced in a study of beta chain features in type 1 diabetes. Reverse transcribing all isolated RNA meant expressed TCRB transcripts were sequenced. Some clones are missing from TCRdb's copy, which holds only in-frame ones; the method was immunoSEQ multiplex PCR. This sample has about 230,000 clones, with about 10% found just once. Source material: naive CD4+ T cells from blood. The receptor set was obtained from a woman in her late teens or twenties in good health.

The chain recombines TRBV19 with TRBJ1-4; possibly TRBD1 for D (5 bases). CDR3 length equals 16 residues. Germline CDR1 and CDR2: LNHDA and SQIVND (reference sequence). Trimming removed 3 bases from V and 5 bases from J, with 16 bases in between. The CDR3 loop reads CASSMTLGTYNEKLFF. CDR3 coding DNA: TGTGCCAGTAGTATGACGCTGGGGACTTACAATGAAAAACTGTTTTTT.

The chain is built from TRBV5-1 and TRBJ2-2, with D possibly being TRBD1 (5 bases). V shed 4 bases and J shed 6 bases, with 10 bases lying between them. The germline gives CDR1 SGHRS, CDR2 YFSETQ. The CDR3 runs to 13 residues. The CDR3 DNA is TGCGCCAGCAGCGCCAGGGCGGCCGGGGAGCTGTTTTTT. It specifies CASSARAAGELFF. The whole variable domain, filled in from reference TRBV5-1 and TRBJ2-2, reads KAGVTQTPRYLIKTRGQQVTLSCSPISGHRSVSWYQQTPGQGLQFLFEYFSETQRNKGNFPGRFSGRQFSNSRSEMNVSTLELGDSALYLCASSARAAGELFFGEGSRLTVL.

A few counts support this clone. The chain recombines TRBV6-4 with TRBJ2-6, with 9 nucleotides matching TRBD1. Trimming took 7 bases from V and 4 from J; bases not matched to a gene: 8. The CDR3 has 16 amino acids. Per the germline V gene, CDR1 is MRHNA and CDR2 is SNTAGT. The CDR3 reads CASTRTGGGGANVLTF. CDR3 in DNA: TGTGCCAGCACCCGAACAGGGGGCGGAGGGGCCAACGTCCTGACTTTC.

This clone was observed a few times. CDR3 nucleotide sequence: TGTGCCAGCAGTGTGGACAGGGGATATAGCAATCAGCCCCAGCATTTT. Its protein is CASSVDRGYSNQPQHF. The chain uses TRBV2 and TRBJ1-5, with 9 bases identical to TRBD1. Germline lookup yields CDR1 SNHLY and CDR2 FYNNEI. V shed 4 bases and J 0 bases; nucleotides not matched to a gene: 4. The CDR3 extends over 16 amino acids.